This entry lists 20 T cell receptor beta chains sequenced from one sample in a study of T cells in Graves' hyperthyroidism and ophthalmopathy. Regions amplified from RNA transcripts were the TCR beta CDR3 regions. Using the HTBI primer set, a first-round RT-PCR was run on the TCR CDR3. TCRdb re-called the multiplex PCR reads with MiXCR, one entry per CDR3 protein. The sample includes 550,000 to 650,000 distinct CDR3 sequences, approximately 14% of them seen just once. The sequenced material came from blood. All receptors derive from a woman aged 25 to 39 with Graves' hyperthyroidism that later progressed to Graves' ophthalmopathy.

This clonotype occurred many times. This chain connects TRBV28 to TRBJ2-7; no definite D call. Germline CDR1 and CDR2: MDHEN and SYDVKM. This CDR3 is 14 amino acids long. The V end lost 4 bases, the J end lost 2 bases, and 12 bases lay between the germline ends. The DNA of the CDR3 is TGTGCCAGCAGTTCTGGCTTCCAGGCCTACGAGCAGTACTTC. This sequence encodes CASSSGFQAYEQYF.

This clonotype was found many times. The chain links TRBV6-1 to TRBJ2-1, with D possibly TRBD2 on 6 matching bases. CDR3 size: 15 residues. Trimming left V 4 bases short and J 6 bases short, with 16 bases between. Germline V CDR1 and CDR2: MNHNS, SASEGT. The CDR3 loop reads CASSGRASSPNEQFF. CDR3 DNA sequence: TGTGCCAGCAGTGGGAGGGCCTCCTCCCCCAATGAGCAGTTCTTC.

In this sample, this clonotype turned up once. The genes are TRBV6-5 and TRBJ1-6; D call uncertain. Trimming removed 1 base at V and 14 bases at J, with 15 bases between. Germline assignment: CDR1 MNHEY and CDR2 SVGAGI. The CDR3 extends over 14 amino acids. CDR3 in amino acids: CASSYLAGGVALHF. The CDR3 coding sequence is TGTGCCAGCAGTTACTTAGCGGGAGGAGTAGCCCTCCACTTT.

Comments on this clonotype: This may arise from a read error, as a much more abundant clone is one base away. This chain connects TRBV20-1 to TRBJ2-1, with TRBD2 matching over 9 bases. CDR3 length equals 12 residues. Germline CDR1 DFQATT, CDR2 SNEGSKA (reference sequence). DNA of the CDR3: TGCAGTGCGGGCGGGAGGGGCAATGAGCAGTCCTTC. It encodes CSAGGRGNEQSF.

This clonotype came up a few times. The chain carries TRBV7-9 and TRBJ1-4; D gene ambiguous. The germline gives CDR1 SEHNR, CDR2 FQNEAQ (reference sequence). CDR3 size: 14 residues. Trimming removed 1 base from V and 4 bases from J, with 7 bases in between. CDR3 loop: CASSLDGYNEKLFF. Here the CDR3 DNA reads TGTGCCAGCAGCTTAGACGGGTATAATGAAAAACTGTTTTTT.

In this sample, this clonotype turned up many times. V gene TRBV12-3 or TRBV12-4 combines with J gene TRBJ2-2; tentatively, D is TRBD1 (6 bases). This CDR3 has 14 residues. V was trimmed by 5 bases and J by 3 bases, leaving 10 bases between them. The CDR3 loop is CASSRDIDTGELFF. Here the CDR3 DNA reads TGTGCCAGCAGTAGGGACATAGACACCGGGGAGCTGTTTTTT.

This chain joins TRBV12-3 or TRBV12-4 and TRBJ2-5; a weak D match, TRBD2 (5 bases). This CDR3 is 16 amino acids long. V lost 6 bases to trimming and J lost 5 bases, with 22 bases between them. The CDR3 here is CASSSPGFSPGETQYF. The CDR3 DNA follows: TGTGCCAGCAGCTCCCCGGGGTTTTCTCCCGGGGAGACCCAGTACTTC.

A few counts support this clonotype. The rearrangement uses TRBV5-1 and TRBJ2-5; 8 nucleotides match TRBD1. Per the germline V gene, CDR1 is SGHRS and CDR2 is YFSETQ. V was pared by 0 bases and J by 5 bases, with 9 bases of the junction left unmatched. The length of the CDR3 is 16 residues. The CDR3 reads CASSLVTGGLLETQYF. As DNA, the CDR3 is TGCGCCAGCAGCTTGGTTACAGGGGGATTGTTGGAGACCCAGTACTTC.

Concerning this clonotype itself: This may arise from a read error, as a much more abundant clone is one base away. V and J are TRBV7-2 and TRBJ2-1, with TRBD2 as a possible D gene (5 bases). The CDR3 extends over 11 amino acids. Germline V gene lookup returns CDR1 SGHTA and CDR2 FQGNSA. Trimming removed 3 bases at V and 13 bases at J, with 10 bases between. The CDR3 protein is CASSFRTHQFF. The CDR3 nucleotides read TGTGCCAGCAGCTTTAGGACTCACCAGTTCTTC.

This clonotype was seen only a few times. One end of the junction varies from germline; a read error may be responsible. V and J are TRBV28 and TRBJ1-6, with a possible D match to TRBD1 (5 bases). CDR1 is MDHEN and CDR2 is SYDVKM in the germline V gene. This CDR3 has 17 amino acids. The CDR3 nucleotides read TGTGCCAGCAGTTTATTTGGGCGGCGGGGCTATAATTCACCCTTCCACTTT. The encoded protein is CASSLFGRRGYNSPFHF.

This clonotype was detected many times. The gene calls are TRBV11-2 and TRBJ1-2, with TRBD1 identical over 7 bases. Germline V gene sequence: CDR1 SGHAT, CDR2 FQNNGV. The CDR3 length is 16 residues. V lost 3 bases and J lost 3; bases outside the gene matches: 10. CDR3 loop: CASSLGEGALDYGYTF. CDR3 DNA: TGTGCCAGCAGCTTGGGGGAGGGGGCGCTGGACTATGGCTACACCTTC.

Ten or more counts support this clonotype. The gene calls are TRBV29-1 and TRBJ2-1; D perhaps matches TRBD2 (6 bases). The V end lost 7 bases, the J end lost 5 bases, and 12 bases lay between the germline ends. The CDR3 contains 12 residues. CDR1 is SQVTM, CDR2 ANQGSEA, per germline. For the CDR3, the DNA is TGCAGCGGAGCCCGGGGGAACAATGAGCAGTTCTTC. It yields the protein CSGARGNNEQFF.

About this clonotype: Its ends do not fully match the called genes, so a read error is possible. The CDR3 protein is CASREAILAGAIQYF. The CDR3 region has the DNA TGTGCCAGCAGGGAAGCGATACTAGCGGGGGCCATTCAGTACTTC. V is TRBV6-1 and J is TRBJ2-4; 11 positions match TRBD2. The CDR3 totals 15 residues. From germline, CDR1 is MNHNS and CDR2 SASEGT.

This clonotype was recorded many times. V usage is TRBV12-3 or TRBV12-4 and J usage is TRBJ1-4; no clear D. The CDR3 consists of 13 residues. V lost 3 bases, J lost 8 bases, and 10 bases lay in between. CDR3 DNA: TGTGCCAGCAGTTTCGGAGGCGGAGAAAAACTGTTTTTT. Protein: CASSFGGGEKLFF.

There are many counts of this clonotype. The chain recombines TRBV7-9 with TRBJ1-6; D is perhaps TRBD1 (6 bases). The CDR3 extends over 17 amino acids. Trimming stripped 0 bases from V and 7 bases from J, with 16 bases between. Germline V lookup: CDR1 SEHNR, CDR2 FQNEAQ (reference sequence). The CDR3, as DNA: TGTGCCAGCAGCTTAGCAAAAGGACAGAAGGGAAATTCACCCCTCCACTTT. The encoded protein is CASSLAKGQKGNSPLHF.

This clonotype was seen ten or more times. The V call is TRBV5-1, the J call TRBJ2-7; D gene ambiguous. The CDR3 length is 13 residues. The ends were cut back, 0 bases at V and 6 bases at J, with 10 bases in the middle. Germline values: CDR1 SGHRS, CDR2 YFSETQ. The CDR3 sequence: CASSLEAATEQYF. The CDR3 nucleotides are TGCGCCAGCAGCTTGGAGGCAGCCACCGAGCAGTACTTC.

This clonotype came up many times. The V call is TRBV6-1, the J call TRBJ2-7; the D gene is possibly TRBD2 (6 bases). The CDR3 length is 14 residues. V lost 7 bases to trimming and J lost 2 bases, with 15 bases between them. CDR1 is MNHNS, CDR2 SASEGT, per germline. Written as DNA, the CDR3 is TGTGCCAGCATTCAAAGACTAGGAGCCTACGAGCAGTACTTC. This encodes CASIQRLGAYEQYF.

Many counts were recorded for this clonotype. The chain couples TRBV2 to TRBJ2-1; possible D gene TRBD2, 5 bases. Germline loops: CDR1 SNHLY, CDR2 FYNNEI. With 8 bases removed from V and 9 bases from J, the gap between germline ends came to 14 bases. This CDR3 region has 12 residues. The CDR3 DNA follows: TGTGCCAGCGGTAGACTCCGGGGTGAGCAGTTCTTC. Protein: CASGRLRGEQFF.

This clonotype has ten or more counts. The CDR3 DNA is TGTGCCAGCAGCTTAGGTTGGGCCACAGACAATGAGCAGTTCTTC. Its translation: CASSLGWATDNEQFF. This chain links TRBV11-3 with TRBJ2-1, with D hard to call. Trimming removed 1 base from V and 5 bases from J, with 12 bases in between. Germline lookup yields CDR1 SGHNT and CDR2 YENEEA. The CDR3 totals 15 residues.

This clonotype was detected only a few times. The V gene is TRBV12-3 or TRBV12-4, the J gene TRBJ2-1; D perhaps matches TRBD2 (5 bases). V lost 3 bases and J 3 bases, leaving 12 bases between the germline ends. The CDR3 runs to 15 residues. As DNA, the CDR3 is TGTGCCAGCAGTTTTGGTGGCGGAGGCTACAATGAGCAGTTCTTC. Residues: CASSFGGGGYNEQFF.